This paragraph reports one T cell receptor beta chain. Its target is not known. The data are from a study of blood T cells in healthy people across ages. Study background: Roughly one uniquely barcoded beta molecule per two T cells was captured. Findings and caveats of the study: With age, beta diversity per million T cells declined roughly linearly, significantly by over 35. Both naive CD4+ cell counts and diversity were greater in long-lived donors than in aged donors.

A second PCR of 7 to 11 cycles used a sample-barcoded 5' primer and a J-beta primer mix. Every sample gave at least 2.5 million paired-end reads containing CDR3. MiXCR was run by TCRdb on the 5' RACE reads, yielding one entry per CDR3 protein. This sample has around 500,000 distinct CDR3 sequences, with under 55% found just once. V dropped 6 bases and J dropped 2 bases, with 11 bases sitting between them. The CDR3 runs 12 residues. CDR1 is DFQATT and CDR2 is SNEGSKA in the germline V gene (reference sequence). The rearrangement uses TRBV20-1 and TRBJ2-7, with D possibly matching TRBD1 (5 bases). Sequenced sample: blood. The TCR sequence derives from a man older than 75 in good health. CDR3 in DNA: TGCAGTGCCCCAGGGTTAGCCTACGAGCAGTACTTC. Translation gives CSAPGLAYEQYF.